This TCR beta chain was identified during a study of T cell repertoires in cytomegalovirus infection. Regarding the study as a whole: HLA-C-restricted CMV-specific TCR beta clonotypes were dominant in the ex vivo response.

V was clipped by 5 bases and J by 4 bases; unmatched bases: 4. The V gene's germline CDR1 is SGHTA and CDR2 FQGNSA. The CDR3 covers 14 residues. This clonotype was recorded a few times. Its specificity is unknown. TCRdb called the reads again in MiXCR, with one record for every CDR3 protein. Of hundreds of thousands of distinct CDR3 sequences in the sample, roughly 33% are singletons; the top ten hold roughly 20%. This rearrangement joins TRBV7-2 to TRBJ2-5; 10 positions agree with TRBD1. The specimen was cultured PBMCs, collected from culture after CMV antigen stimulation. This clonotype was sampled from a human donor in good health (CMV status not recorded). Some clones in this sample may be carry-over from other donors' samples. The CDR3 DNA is TGTGCCAGCAGCATGAGGACAGGGGGAGAGACCCAGTACTTC. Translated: CASSMRTGGETQYF. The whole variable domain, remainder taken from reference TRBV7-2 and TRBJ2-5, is GAGVSQSPSNKVTEKGKDVELRCDPISGHTALYWYRQSLGQGLEFLIYFQGNSAPDKSGLPSDRFSAERTGGSVSTLTIQRTQQEDSAVYLCASSMRTGGETQYFGPGTRLLVL.